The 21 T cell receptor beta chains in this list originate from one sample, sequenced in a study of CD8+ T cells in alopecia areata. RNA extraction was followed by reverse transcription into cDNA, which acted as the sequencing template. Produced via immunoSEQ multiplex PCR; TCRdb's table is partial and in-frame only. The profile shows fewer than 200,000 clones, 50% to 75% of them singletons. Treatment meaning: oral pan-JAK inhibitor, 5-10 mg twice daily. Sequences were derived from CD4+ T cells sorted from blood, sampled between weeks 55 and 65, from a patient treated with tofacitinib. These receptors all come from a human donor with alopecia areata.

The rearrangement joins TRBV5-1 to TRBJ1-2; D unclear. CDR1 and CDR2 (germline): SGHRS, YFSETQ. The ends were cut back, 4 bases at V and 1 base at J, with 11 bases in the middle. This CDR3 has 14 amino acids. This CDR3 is CASSLNDNNYGYTF. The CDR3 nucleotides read TGCGCCAGCAGCCTAAACGACAATAACTATGGCTACACCTTC. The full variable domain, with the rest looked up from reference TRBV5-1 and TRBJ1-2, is KAGVTQTPRYLIKTRGQQVTLSCSPISGHRSVSWYQQTPGQGLQFLFEYFSETQRNKGNFPGRFSGRQFSNSRSEMNVSTLELGDSALYLCASSLNDNNYGYTFGSGTRLTVV.

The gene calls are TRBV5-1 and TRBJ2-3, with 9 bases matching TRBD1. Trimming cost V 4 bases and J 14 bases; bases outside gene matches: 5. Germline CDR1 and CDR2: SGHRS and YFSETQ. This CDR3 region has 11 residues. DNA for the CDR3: TGCGCCAGCAGCCTAGGGACAGGGTGGTATTTT. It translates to CASSLGTGWYF. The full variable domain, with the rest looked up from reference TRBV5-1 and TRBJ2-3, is KAGVTQTPRYLIKTRGQQVTLSCSPISGHRSVSWYQQTPGQGLQFLFEYFSETQRNKGNFPGRFSGRQFSNSRSEMNVSTLELGDSALYLCASSLGTGWYFGPGTRLTVL.

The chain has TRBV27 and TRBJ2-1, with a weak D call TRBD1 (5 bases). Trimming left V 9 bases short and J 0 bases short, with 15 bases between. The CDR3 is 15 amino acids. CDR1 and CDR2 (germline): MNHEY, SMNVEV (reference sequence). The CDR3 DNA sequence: TGTGCCAGTTCAACCACAGGAAACTCCTACAATGAGCAGTTCTTC. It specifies CASSTTGNSYNEQFF.

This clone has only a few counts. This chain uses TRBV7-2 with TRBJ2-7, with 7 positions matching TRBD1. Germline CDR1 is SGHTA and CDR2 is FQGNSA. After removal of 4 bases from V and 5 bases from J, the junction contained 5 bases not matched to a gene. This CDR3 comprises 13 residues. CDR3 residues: CASSSRGHDEQYF. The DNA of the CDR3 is TGTGCCAGCAGCTCGAGGGGGCACGACGAGCAGTACTTC. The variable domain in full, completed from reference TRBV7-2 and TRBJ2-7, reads GAGVSQSPSNKVTEKGKDVELRCDPISGHTALYWYRQSLGQGLEFLIYFQGNSAPDKSGLPSDRFSAERTGGSVSTLTIQRTQQEDSAVYLCASSSRGHDEQYFGPGTRLTVT.

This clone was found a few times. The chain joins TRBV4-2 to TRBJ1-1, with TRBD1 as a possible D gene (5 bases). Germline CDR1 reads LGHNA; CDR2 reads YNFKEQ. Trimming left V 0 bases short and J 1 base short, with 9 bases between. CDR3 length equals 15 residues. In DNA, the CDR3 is TGTGCCAGCAGCCAAGACCCAACAGGGAACACTGAAGCTTTCTTT. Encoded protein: CASSQDPTGNTEAFF.

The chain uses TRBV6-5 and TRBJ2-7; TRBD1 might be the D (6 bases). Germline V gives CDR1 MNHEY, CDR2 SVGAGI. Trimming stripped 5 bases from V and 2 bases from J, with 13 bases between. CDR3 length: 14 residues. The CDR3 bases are TGTGCCAGCAGTGATAGGACAGCCCCCTACGAGCAGTACTTC. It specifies CASSDRTAPYEQYF.

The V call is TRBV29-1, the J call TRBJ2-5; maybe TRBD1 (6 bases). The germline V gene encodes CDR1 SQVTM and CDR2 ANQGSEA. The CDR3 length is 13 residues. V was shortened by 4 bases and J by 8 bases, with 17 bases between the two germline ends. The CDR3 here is CSVGARGPPTQYF. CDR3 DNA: TGCAGCGTTGGTGCCAGGGGACCCCCAACCCAGTACTTC.

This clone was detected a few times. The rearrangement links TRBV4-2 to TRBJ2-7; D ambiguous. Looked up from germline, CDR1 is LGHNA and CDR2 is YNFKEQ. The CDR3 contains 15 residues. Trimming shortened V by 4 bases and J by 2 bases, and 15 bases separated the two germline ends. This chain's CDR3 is CASSRMVSRPYEQYF. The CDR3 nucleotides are TGTGCCAGCAGCCGGATGGTGAGCCGACCCTACGAGCAGTACTTC.

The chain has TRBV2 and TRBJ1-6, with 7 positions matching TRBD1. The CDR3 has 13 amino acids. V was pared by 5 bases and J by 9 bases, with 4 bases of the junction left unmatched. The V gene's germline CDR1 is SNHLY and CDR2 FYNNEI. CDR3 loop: CASSSRQGSPLHF. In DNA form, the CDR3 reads TGTGCCAGCAGTTCGAGACAGGGTTCACCCCTCCACTTT.

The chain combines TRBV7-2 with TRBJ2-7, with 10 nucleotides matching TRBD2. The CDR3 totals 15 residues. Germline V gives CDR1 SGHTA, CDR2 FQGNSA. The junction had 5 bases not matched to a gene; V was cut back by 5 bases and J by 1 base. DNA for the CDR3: TGTGCCAGCAGCCAACTAGCGGGGTGGTCCTACGAGCAGTACTTC. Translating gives CASSQLAGWSYEQYF.

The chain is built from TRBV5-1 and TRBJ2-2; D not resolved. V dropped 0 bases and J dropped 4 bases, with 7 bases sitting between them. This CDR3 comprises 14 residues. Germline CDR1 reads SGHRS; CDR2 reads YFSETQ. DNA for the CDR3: TGCGCCAGCAGCTTGGCGGCATCCACCGGGGAGCTGTTTTTT. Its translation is CASSLAASTGELFF.

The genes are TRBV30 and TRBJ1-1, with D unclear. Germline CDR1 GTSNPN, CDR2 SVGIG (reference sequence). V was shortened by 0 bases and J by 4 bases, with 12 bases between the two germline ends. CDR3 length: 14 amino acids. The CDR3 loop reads CAWSVRRFGTEAFF. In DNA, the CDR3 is TGTGCCTGGAGTGTAAGACGGTTCGGCACTGAAGCTTTCTTT.

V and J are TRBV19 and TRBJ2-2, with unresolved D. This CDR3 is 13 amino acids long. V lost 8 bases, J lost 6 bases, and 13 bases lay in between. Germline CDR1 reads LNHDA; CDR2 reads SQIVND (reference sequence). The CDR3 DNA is TGTGCCAGTGCGAACTGGGGATCCGGGGAGCTGTTTTTT. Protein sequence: CASANWGSGELFF. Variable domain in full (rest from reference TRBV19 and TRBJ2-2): DGGITQSPKYLFRKEGQNVTLSCEQNLNHDAMYWYRQDPGQGLRLIYYSQIVNDFQKGDIAEGYSVSREKKESFPLTVTSAQKNPTAFYLCASANWGSGELFFGEGSRLTVL.

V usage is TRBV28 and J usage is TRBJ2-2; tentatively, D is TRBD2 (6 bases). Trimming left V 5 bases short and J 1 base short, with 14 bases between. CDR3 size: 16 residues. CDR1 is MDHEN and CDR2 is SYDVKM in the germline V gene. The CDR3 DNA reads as TGTGCCAGCAGTCCCCGGAAGGGAGGGAACACCGGGGAGCTGTTTTTT. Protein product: CASSPRKGGNTGELFF.

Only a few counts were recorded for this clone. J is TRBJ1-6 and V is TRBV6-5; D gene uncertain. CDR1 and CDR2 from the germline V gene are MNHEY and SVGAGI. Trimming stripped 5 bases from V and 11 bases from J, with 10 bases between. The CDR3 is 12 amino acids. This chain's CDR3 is CASSEGGTPLHF. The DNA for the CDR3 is TGTGCCAGCAGTGAAGGCGGGACACCCCTCCACTTT.

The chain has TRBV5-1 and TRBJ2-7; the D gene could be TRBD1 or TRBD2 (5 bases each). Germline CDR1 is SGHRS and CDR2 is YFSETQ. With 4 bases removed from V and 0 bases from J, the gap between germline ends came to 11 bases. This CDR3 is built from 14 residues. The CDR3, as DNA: TGCGCCAGCAGCCCGGGACCTGCCTCCTACGAGCAGTACTTC. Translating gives CASSPGPASYEQYF.

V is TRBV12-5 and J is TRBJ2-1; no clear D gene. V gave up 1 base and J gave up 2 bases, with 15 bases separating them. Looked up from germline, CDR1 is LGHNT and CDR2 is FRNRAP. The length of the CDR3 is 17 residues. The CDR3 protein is CASGLALWGSTYNEQFF. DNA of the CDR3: TGTGCTAGTGGTTTGGCCCTCTGGGGTAGCACCTACAATGAGCAGTTCTTC.

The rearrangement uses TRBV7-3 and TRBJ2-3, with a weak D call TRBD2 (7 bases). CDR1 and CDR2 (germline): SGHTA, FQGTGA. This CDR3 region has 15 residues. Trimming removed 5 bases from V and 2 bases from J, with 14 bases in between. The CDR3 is CASSPKRGHTDTQYF. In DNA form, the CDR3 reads TGTGCCAGCAGCCCCAAGCGGGGACACACAGATACGCAGTATTTT. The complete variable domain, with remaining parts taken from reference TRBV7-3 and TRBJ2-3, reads GAGVSQTPSNKVTEKGKYVELRCDPISGHTALYWYRQSLGQGPEFLIYFQGTGAADDSGLPNDRFFAVRPEGSVSTLKIQRTERGDSAVYLCASSPKRGHTDTQYFGPGTRLTVL.

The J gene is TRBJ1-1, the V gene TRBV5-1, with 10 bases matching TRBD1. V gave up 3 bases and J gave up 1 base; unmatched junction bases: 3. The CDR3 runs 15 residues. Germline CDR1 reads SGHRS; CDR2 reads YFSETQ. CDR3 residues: CASSWTGGPNTEAFF. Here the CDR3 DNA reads TGCGCCAGCAGCTGGACAGGGGGTCCGAACACTGAAGCTTTCTTT.

CDR3 in DNA: TGTGCCAGCAGCTCTCCTCGGGGTAAGGGTCAGCCCCAGCATTTT. Its translation is CASSSPRGKGQPQHF. The V gene is TRBV7-8, the J gene TRBJ1-5, with D hard to call. The V end was cut by 4 bases, the J end by 6 bases, with 16 bases between. Germline values: CDR1 SGHVS, CDR2 FQNEAQ. There are 15 residues in the CDR3.

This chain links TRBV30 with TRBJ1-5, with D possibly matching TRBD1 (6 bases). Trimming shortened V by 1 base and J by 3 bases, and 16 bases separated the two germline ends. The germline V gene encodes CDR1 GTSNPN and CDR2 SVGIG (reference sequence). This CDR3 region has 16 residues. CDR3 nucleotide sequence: TGTGCCTGGAGTGGCGGCCAGGGGCTATTCAATCAGCCCCAGCATTTT. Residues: CAWSGGQGLFNQPQHF.